There are a few counts of the clone carrying this T cell receptor beta chain. V lost 2 bases, J lost 1 base, and 11 bases lay in between. From germline, CDR1 is MNHEY and CDR2 SVGAGI. The CDR3 is 15 residues long. The data were taken from a study of technical replicates of blood from a handful of donors. The assay was immunoSEQ multiplex PCR, and TCRdb's table has in-frame clones only and misses some. The repertoire holds around 67,000 clones, with around 95% as singletons. This chain connects TRBV6-5 to TRBJ1-1; D possibly corresponds to TRBD1 (6 bases). Sequencing used T cells isolated from PBMCs. The receptor comes from a human donor in good health. Written as DNA, the CDR3 is TGTGCCAGCAGTTACCCAGGGGACCCGAACACTGAAGCTTTCTTT. It codes for CASSYPGDPNTEAFF.